This TCR beta chain derives from a study of T cells in tuberculosis (dated by TCRdb to between 2018 and 2020). With respect to the entire study: To characterize T cells specific for the mycobacterial lipid antigen glucose monomycolate (GMM), the study used CD1B tetramers together with high-throughput TCR immunosequencing. A South African clinical cohort compared IGRA-negative adolescents, IGRA-positive adolescents with latent tuberculosis and adults with active tuberculosis, 9 to 11 per group. The study at large found these results: Compared with IGRA-negative controls, TCR-alpha repertoires from active tuberculosis had smaller mean NN-distances to GMM-specific TCRs, which suggests clonal expansion of these TCRs. A classifier using the diverse GMM-specific repertoire reached just over 85% accuracy (AUROC roughly 0.9), compared with around 70% accuracy using GEM motif frequencies. Shorter CDR3-alpha lengths in active tuberculosis patients partly drove the smaller NN-distances, and the TCR-beta difference was not statistically significant. Clinical samples were selected based on which cryopreserved specimens were available, and the active tuberculosis cases were adults whereas the controls were adolescents.

TCR libraries were generated with the immunoSEQ multiplex PCR assay, using TCR-beta and/or TCR-alpha/delta assays for each sample. Amplified TCR libraries were sequenced on the Illumina high-throughput platform. In the original analysis: Clustering and dimensionality reduction relied on pairwise TCRdist distances among GMM-specific receptors from T cells that were either sorted ex vivo or expanded in vitro. Each clinical repertoire was scored by mean NN-distance, the average TCRdist to the nearest 10% of tetramer-positive reference sequences. GEM TCR motif frequency was calculated as the fraction of unique TCRs that matched known GEM sequences in V/J usage and CDR3 length. Active tuberculosis was classified by linear discriminant analysis with leave-one-out cross-validation, implemented in scikit-learn. TCRdb's version of the immuneACCESS table is confined to in-frame rearrangements and falls short of the full clone set. An unresolved V gene accounts for under half of the shortfall where checked; the remainder is of unknown origin. That table is the source of V, J and clone size, and D and trimming were worked out from the DNA. The sample has 25,000 to 35,000 clones on record, roughly 95% of them singletons. In total, the top ten clones hold roughly 2.3% of the sample.

V is cut back by 4 bases and J by 1 base, with 8 bases in the junction unmatched. Reading the germline V gene (reference sequence) gives CDR1 SGHNT and CDR2 YYREEE. Taken from cysteine to phenylalanine, the CDR3 has 16 residues. Just the 48-base CDR3 DNA is kept, in frame starting at base 1. At study entry, adolescents were screened for latent tuberculosis infection by tuberculin skin test and QuantiFERON-TB GOLD In-Tube IGRA. Immunosequencing was performed on unsorted cryopreserved PBMC, with 110,000 or so T cells per clinical donor covered on average. Eleven high schools in the Worcester region of the Western Cape, South Africa, served as enrollment sites for adolescents aged 12 to 18 years. Around 10 adolescents infected with M. tuberculosis and approximately 10 uninfected adolescents were chosen and matched for age and sex. Adolescent PBMC were isolated from freshly drawn heparinized blood by density centrifugation and cryopreserved.

A note on this clone: Its antigen specificity is not known. One base away there is no much larger clone; base qualities are not given.

This chain joins TRBV5-4 to TRBJ2-3; a stretch of 8 junction bases matches TRBD2. The sequence was obtained from a donor aged 5-35 years with latent tuberculosis or without tuberculosis infection. Sequencing input: PBMCs. The CDR3 region reads CASSADGGGRTDTQYF. The nucleotides read TGTGCCAGCAGCGCAGACGGCGGGGGGCGCACAGATACGCAGTATTTT. When the CDR3 is completed using the reference TRBV5-4 and TRBJ2-3 genes on either side, the full variable domain is ETGVTQSPTHLIKTRGQQVTLRCSSQSGHNTVSWYQQALGQGPQFIFQYYREEENGRGNFPPRFSGLQFPNYSSELNVNALELDDSALYLCASSADGGGRTDTQYFGPGTRLTVL.